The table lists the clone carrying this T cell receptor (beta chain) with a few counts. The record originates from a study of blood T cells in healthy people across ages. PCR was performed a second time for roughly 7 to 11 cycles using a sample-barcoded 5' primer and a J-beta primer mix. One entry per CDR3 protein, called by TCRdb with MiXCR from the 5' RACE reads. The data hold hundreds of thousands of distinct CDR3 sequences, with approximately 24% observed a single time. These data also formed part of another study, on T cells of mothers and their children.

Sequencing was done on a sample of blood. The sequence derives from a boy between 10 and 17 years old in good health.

As DNA, the CDR3 is TGCAGTGCTATAACGCAGGGAGGGACTTGGTACTTC. This translates into CSAITQGGTWYF. This rearrangement joins TRBV20-1 to TRBJ2-5, with 7 bases matching TRBD2. This CDR3 has 12 amino acids. Trimming at V came to 4 bases and at J to 13 bases, leaving 12 bases not matched to a gene. Per germline, CDR1 DFQATT and CDR2 SNEGSKA (reference sequence).